The 7 T cell receptor beta chains presented below share a single source sample, sequenced in a study of blood T cell repertoires in COVID-19. Repertoires were generated with immunoSEQ multiplex PCR, while TCRdb's copy carries only in-frame clones and drops some. Of 110,000 or so clones listed, 85% are singletons. Sequencing was performed on peripheral blood. The origin of the receptors is a human donor in a cohort sampled during active COVID-19.

The chain employs TRBV19 and TRBJ1-1; 10 positions match TRBD1. V was pared by 3 bases and J by 10 bases, with 8 bases of the junction left unmatched. There are 14 residues in the CDR3. Germline-derived CDR1 and CDR2 are LNHDA and SQIVND (reference sequence). CDR3 DNA: TGTGCCAGTAGTATGGGGAGACAGGGGGCGAGAGCTTTCTTT. This sequence encodes CASSMGRQGARAFF.

The chain recombines TRBV9 with TRBJ2-5; D perhaps matches TRBD1 (6 bases). Germline CDR1 SGDLS, CDR2 YYNGEE. The CDR3 sequence is 15 residues long. The ends were cut back, 3 bases at V and 7 bases at J, with 19 bases in the middle. The CDR3 nucleotides are TGTGCCAGCAGCGGCAAGGAATTGGGGGCCGGGACCCAGTACTTC. Amino acid sequence: CASSGKELGAGTQYF.

This chain connects TRBV5-1 to TRBJ2-3; D ambiguous. CDR1 SGHRS and CDR2 YFSETQ come from the germline V gene. The CDR3 contains 15 residues. V shed 0 bases and J shed 2 bases, with 10 bases lying between them. The CDR3 bases are TGCGCCAGCAGCTTGGAAGAGGCGTCCACAGATACGCAGTATTTT. Encoded protein: CASSLEEASTDTQYF.

This sequence joins TRBV10-3 and TRBJ2-7; D unresolved. Trimming cost V 2 bases and J 4 bases, with 21 bases left between them. Germline lookup yields CDR1 ENHRY and CDR2 SYGVKD. This CDR3 is built from 17 residues. The CDR3 is CAISEAGWAVTAYEQYF. In DNA, the CDR3 is TGTGCCATCAGTGAGGCCGGTTGGGCAGTCACGGCGTACGAGCAGTACTTC.

This clone was counted a single time. This chain uses TRBV19 with TRBJ1-2, with a weak D call TRBD1 (6 bases). Germline V gene lookup returns CDR1 LNHDA and CDR2 SQIVND (reference sequence). The CDR3 is 14 residues long. The germline V and J ends were trimmed by 6 bases and 2 bases, with 13 bases remaining between them. The CDR3 loop is CASRRQVANYGYTF. The CDR3 DNA reads TGTGCCAGTAGACGACAGGTTGCCAACTATGGCTACACCTTC.

The CDR3 bases are TGTGCCAGCAGCTTAAGGACAGGGTGGGGCTATGGCTACACCTTC. This translates into CASSLRTGWGYGYTF. The chain couples TRBV14 to TRBJ1-2, with TRBD1 matching 8 bases. Germline CDR1 reads SGHDN; CDR2 reads FVKESK. Losses at the gene ends were 5 bases for V and 4 bases for J; bases not matched to a gene: 9. There are 15 residues in the CDR3.

This clone came up once. The rearrangement joins TRBV29-1 to TRBJ1-2; D not resolved. With 0 bases removed from V and 4 bases from J, the gap between germline ends came to 6 bases. This CDR3 has 12 residues. Germline V gene data show CDR1 as SQVTM and CDR2 as ANQGSEA. CDR3 sequence (DNA): TGCAGCGTTGAAGAAGCCTCCTATGGCTACACCTTC. As protein: CSVEEASYGYTF.